A single sample is the source of the 22 T cell receptor beta chains below, sequenced in a study of T cell clones after liver transplantation. Sequencing was performed with immunoSEQ multiplex PCR; in TCRdb, only in-frame clones are kept and a portion is missing. The table has around 60,000 clones, over 70% seen once. This specimen consisted of CD4+ T cells from blood, obtained before liver transplant. Source of these receptors: a human donor who received a liver transplant.

This clone was picked up a small number of times. The chain combines TRBV28 with TRBJ1-2, with a weak D call TRBD1 (5 bases). Per germline, CDR1 MDHEN and CDR2 SYDVKM. The CDR3 loop spans 14 amino acids. Trimming stripped 7 bases from V and 7 bases from J, with 19 bases between. The DNA of the CDR3 is TGTGCCAGCATTTTTAGCGGGGCCGGCGGTGGCTACACCTTC. Its protein is CASIFSGAGGGYTF.

The rearrangement links TRBV9 to TRBJ2-7, with TRBD2 matching 12 bases. This CDR3 is 14 amino acids long. With 6 bases clipped from V and 2 bases from J, the junction kept 3 bases outside the gene matches. The V gene's germline CDR1 is SGDLS and CDR2 YYNGEE. CDR3 sequence (DNA): TGTGCCAGCAATCTAGCGGGGGGGGCCTACGAGCAGTACTTC. Translating it yields CASNLAGGAYEQYF.

CDR3 bases: TGTGCCAGCAGTTACTCTGGACAGGGAAATTCACCCCTCCACTTT. Translation gives CASSYSGQGNSPLHF. This chain joins TRBV6-5 and TRBJ1-6; 8 bases map to TRBD1. Trimming took 0 bases from V and 7 from J; bases not matched to a gene: 2. This CDR3 is 15 amino acids long. Per the germline V gene, CDR1 is MNHEY and CDR2 is SVGAGI.

The chain is built from TRBV7-9 and TRBJ2-3, with D perhaps TRBD1 (6 bases). Germline values: CDR1 SEHNR, CDR2 FQNEAQ (reference sequence). The CDR3 sequence is 14 residues long. V shed 5 bases and J shed 2 bases, with 11 bases lying between them. CDR3 loop: CASSPGQNTDTQYF. The CDR3 DNA sequence: TGTGCCAGCAGCCCCGGACAGAACACAGATACGCAGTATTTT.

At least ten counts were recorded for this clone. V and J are TRBV27 and TRBJ1-1, with a weak D call TRBD1 (6 bases). Trimming removed 7 bases from V and 5 bases from J, with 20 bases in between. Germline lookup yields CDR1 MNHEY and CDR2 SMNVEV (reference sequence). The CDR3 length is 15 residues. In DNA form, the CDR3 reads TGTGCCAGCACCGGGACCGGGACTAGGGGGACTGAAGCTTTCTTT. It encodes CASTGTGTRGTEAFF.

The chain is built from TRBV6-1 and TRBJ1-4; D unresolved. This CDR3 is built from 14 residues. Trimming shortened V by 2 bases and J by 0 bases, and 4 bases separated the two germline ends. CDR1 is MNHNS and CDR2 is SASEGT in the germline V gene. The CDR3 sequence: CASSEFTTNEKLFF. The CDR3 nucleotides read TGTGCCAGCAGTGAATTTACAACTAATGAAAAACTGTTTTTT.

The chain carries TRBV5-1 and TRBJ1-6; no definite D call. The CDR3 extends over 14 amino acids. Germline V gives CDR1 SGHRS, CDR2 YFSETQ. The ends were cut back, 4 bases at V and 7 bases at J, with 12 bases in the middle. The CDR3 DNA reads TGCGCCAGCAGCCCCGGCGGAACCAATTCACCCCTCCACTTT. It translates to CASSPGGTNSPLHF.

This chain uses TRBV30 with TRBJ1-1; D remains ambiguous. The germline CDR1 and CDR2 sequences are GTSNPN and SVGIG (reference sequence). V lost 3 bases and J 0 bases, leaving 8 bases between the germline ends. The CDR3 runs to 13 residues. The CDR3 here is CAWRTNMNTEAFF. The CDR3 DNA sequence: TGTGCCTGGAGAACAAACATGAACACTGAAGCTTTCTTT.

A few counts support this clone. The rearrangement joins TRBV19 to TRBJ2-7; 7 bases fit TRBD2. V lost 6 bases and J lost 4; bases outside the gene matches: 24. CDR3 length: 19 residues. Per germline, CDR1 LNHDA and CDR2 SQIVND (reference sequence). Here the CDR3 reads CASSPGYTSGGSGRYEQYF. The CDR3 region has the DNA TGTGCCAGTAGCCCCGGCTATACATCGGGGGGAAGTGGAAGGTACGAGCAGTACTTC. The full variable domain, rest sourced from reference TRBV19 and TRBJ2-7, is DGGITQSPKYLFRKEGQNVTLSCEQNLNHDAMYWYRQDPGQGLRLIYYSQIVNDFQKGDIAEGYSVSREKKESFPLTVTSAQKNPTAFYLCASSPGYTSGGSGRYEQYFGPGTRLTVT.

This rearrangement joins TRBV7-9 to TRBJ2-7, with TRBD2 as a possible D gene (6 bases). The CDR3 length is 11 residues. Germline lookup yields CDR1 SEHNR and CDR2 FQNEAQ (reference sequence). Trimming removed 6 bases at V and 4 bases at J, with 7 bases between. The CDR3 spells CASSRGYEQYF. The CDR3 bases are TGTGCCAGCAGTCGGGGGTACGAGCAGTACTTC.

V and J are TRBV7-9 and TRBJ2-3, with TRBD1 matching 7 bases. V trimming: 5 bases; J trimming: 0 bases; junction bases outside the gene matches: 8. This CDR3 spans 16 amino acids. The germline CDR1 and CDR2 sequences are SEHNR and FQNEAQ (reference sequence). The CDR3 DNA is TGTGCCAGCAGCAAGGGGAGACAGGGCAGCACAGATACGCAGTATTTT. This sequence encodes CASSKGRQGSTDTQYF.

The table lists this clone with a few counts. This chain connects TRBV6-5 to TRBJ1-1, with TRBD1 matching 7 bases. Germline V gene data show CDR1 as MNHEY and CDR2 as SVGAGI. There are 13 residues in the CDR3. V lost 5 bases and J lost 2; bases outside the gene matches: 2. CDR3 in amino acids: CASSKGGNTEAFF. In nucleotides, the CDR3 is TGTGCCAGCAGTAAAGGGGGCAACACTGAAGCTTTCTTT.

This clone came up a few times. The V and J genes are TRBV5-4 and TRBJ1-2, with 8 bases matching TRBD1. The CDR3 is 16 amino acids. J was trimmed by 10 bases and V by 4 bases; bases with no gene match: 18. Germline CDR1 and CDR2: SGHNT and YYREEE (reference sequence). In DNA, the CDR3 is TGTGCCAGCAGCAACGGACAGGGCCCCTCTTCGAGTGTCTACACCTTC. Translated, it gives CASSNGQGPSSSVYTF.

The sample holds many counts of this clone. The gene calls are TRBV5-1 and TRBJ1-4, with a weak D call TRBD1 (6 bases). This CDR3 contains 14 residues. Germline CDR1 reads SGHRS; CDR2 reads YFSETQ. The V end was cut by 4 bases, the J end by 3 bases, with 10 bases between. The CDR3 nucleotides are TGCGCCAGCAGCGCGGACAGCTCTAATGAAAAACTGTTTTTT. This codes for CASSADSSNEKLFF.

The chain has TRBV29-1 and TRBJ1-5, with 7 bases fitting TRBD1. CDR3 length: 15 residues. CDR1 is SQVTM, CDR2 ANQGSEA, per germline. J was trimmed by 3 bases and V by 2 bases; bases with no gene match: 7. The CDR3 coding sequence is TGCAGCGTTGAAATAACAGGGGAGCCCAATCAGCCCCAGCATTTT. Translation: CSVEITGEPNQPQHF.

This clone showed up many times. The chain is built from TRBV7-9 and TRBJ1-1; D is undetermined. The CDR3 contains 13 residues. V was clipped by 1 base and J by 11 bases, with 14 bases between them. CDR1 is SEHNR and CDR2 is FQNEAQ in the germline V gene (reference sequence). CDR3 in DNA: TGTGCCAGCAGCTTAGGGGAGCAGTCTAGCGCTTTCTTT. Encoded protein: CASSLGEQSSAFF.

The V gene is TRBV4-2, the J gene TRBJ1-2, with D hard to call. CDR1 LGHNA and CDR2 YNFKEQ come from the germline V gene. The CDR3 has 14 residues. Trimming stripped 1 base from V and 6 bases from J, with 12 bases between. CDR3 loop: CASSQGGSSDGYTF. In nucleotides, the CDR3 is TGTGCCAGCAGCCAAGGTGGGAGCTCCGATGGCTACACCTTC.

V gene TRBV9 combines with J gene TRBJ2-3; D call uncertain. V lost 4 bases, J lost 4 bases, and 13 bases lay in between. CDR1 SGDLS and CDR2 YYNGEE come from the germline V gene. The CDR3 has 14 amino acids. The CDR3 loop is CASSLPPPADTQYF. As DNA, the CDR3 is TGTGCCAGCAGCCTACCACCCCCCGCAGATACGCAGTATTTT.

The chain couples TRBV5-8 to TRBJ2-7; tentatively, D is TRBD1 (6 bases). The V end was cut by 0 bases, the J end by 5 bases, with 15 bases between. Germline V gives CDR1 SGHTS, CDR2 YDEGEE. This CDR3 contains 15 residues. The CDR3 sequence is CASSLARGRWDEQYF. CDR3 DNA sequence: TGTGCCAGCAGCTTGGCCAGGGGACGTTGGGACGAGCAGTACTTC.

Remarks on this clone: Other DNA variants within this sample encode the same CDR3. The chain has TRBV5-1 and TRBJ1-1; D may be TRBD1 (5 bases). The germline gives CDR1 SGHRS, CDR2 YFSETQ. V lost 0 bases and J 2 bases, leaving 11 bases between the germline ends. CDR3 length equals 15 residues. For the CDR3, the DNA is TGCGCCAGCAGCTTGGAAGGGGCTCGCAACACTGAAGCTTTCTTT. It encodes CASSLEGARNTEAFF.

In its sample, this clone was seen once. This chain connects TRBV5-6 to TRBJ2-1, with D perhaps TRBD1 or TRBD2 (5 bases each). Deletions cut 4 bases from V and 6 bases from J, with 11 bases between. The CDR3 covers 13 residues. Germline CDR1 is SGHDT and CDR2 is YYEEEE. The CDR3 DNA sequence: TGTGCCAGCAGCCTGGGACGGGTCAATGAGCAGTTCTTC. Protein sequence: CASSLGRVNEQFF. The complete variable domain, with remaining parts taken from reference TRBV5-6 and TRBJ2-1, reads DAGVTQSPTHLIKTRGQQVTLRCSPKSGHDTVSWYQQALGQGPQFIFQYYEEEERQRGNFPDRFSGHQFPNYSSELNVNALLLGDSALYLCASSLGRVNEQFFGPGTRLTVL.

The chain is built from TRBV6-4 and TRBJ1-1, with TRBD1 matching 7 bases. The CDR3 has 14 residues. The junction had 5 bases not matched to a gene; V was cut back by 2 bases and J by 5 bases. The germline gives CDR1 MRHNA, CDR2 SNTAGT. The CDR3 DNA reads as TGTGCCAGCAGTGACACGAGCAGGGGGACTGAAGCTTTCTTT. This gives the protein CASSDTSRGTEAFF.